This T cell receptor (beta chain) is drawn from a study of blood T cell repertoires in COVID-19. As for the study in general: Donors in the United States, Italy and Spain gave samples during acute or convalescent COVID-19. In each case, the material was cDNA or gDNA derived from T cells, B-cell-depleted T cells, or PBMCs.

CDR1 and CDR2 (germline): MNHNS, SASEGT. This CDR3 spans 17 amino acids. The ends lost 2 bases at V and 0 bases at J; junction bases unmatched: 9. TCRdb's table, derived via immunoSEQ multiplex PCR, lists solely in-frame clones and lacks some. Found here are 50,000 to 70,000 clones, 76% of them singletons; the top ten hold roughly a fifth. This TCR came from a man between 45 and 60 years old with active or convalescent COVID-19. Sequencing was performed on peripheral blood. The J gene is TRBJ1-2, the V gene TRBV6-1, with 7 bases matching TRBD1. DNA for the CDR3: TGTGCCAGCAGTGAACAGGCACAGGGGACCGCTAACTATGGCTACACCTTC. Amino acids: CASSEQAQGTANYGYTF.